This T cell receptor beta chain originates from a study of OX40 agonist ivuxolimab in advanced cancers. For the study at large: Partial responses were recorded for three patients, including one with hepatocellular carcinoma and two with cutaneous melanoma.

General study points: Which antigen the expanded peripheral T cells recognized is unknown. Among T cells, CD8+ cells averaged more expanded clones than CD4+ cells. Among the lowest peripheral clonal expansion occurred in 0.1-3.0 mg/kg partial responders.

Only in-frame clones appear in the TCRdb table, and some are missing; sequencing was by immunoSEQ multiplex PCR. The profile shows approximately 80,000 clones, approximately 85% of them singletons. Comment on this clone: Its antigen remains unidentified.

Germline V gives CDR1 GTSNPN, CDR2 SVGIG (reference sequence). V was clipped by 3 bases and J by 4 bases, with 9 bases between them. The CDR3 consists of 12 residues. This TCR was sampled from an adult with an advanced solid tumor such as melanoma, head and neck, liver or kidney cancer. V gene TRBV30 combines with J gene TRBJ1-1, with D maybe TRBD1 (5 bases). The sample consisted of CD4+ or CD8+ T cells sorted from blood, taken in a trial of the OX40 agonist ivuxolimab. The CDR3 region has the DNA TGTGCCTGGAGGCGGGGGTCCACTGAAGCTTTCTTT. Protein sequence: CAWRRGSTEAFF.